What follows is one T cell receptor beta chain and its context. Labeling with CFSE marked around 200,000 responder cells, which were plated with around 200,000 irradiated, violet-dye-labeled stimulator cells. Sorting after the reaction isolated proliferating CFSE-low CD3+CD4+ and CD3+CD8+ responders. The record originates from a study of graft-versus-host responses after intestinal transplantation. Turning to the study itself: Those transplanted obtained multivisceral, liver-intestinal, or isolated intestinal grafts. Study observations and caveats: Detection of GvH clones occurred in recipient marrow, and some had their first appearance in ileum or blood. Allograft graft-versus-host to host-versus-graft clonal ratios ran high in patients with graft-donor T cell macrochimerism.

Germline V lookup: CDR1 SNHLY, CDR2 FYNNEI. The junction had 11 bases not matched to a gene; V was cut back by 3 bases and J by 10 bases. CDR3 length: 15 residues. Produced via immunoSEQ multiplex PCR; TCRdb's table is partial and in-frame only. The table records approximately 13,000 clones, roughly 29% of them present only once. This chain uses TRBV2 with TRBJ1-4, with 7 bases matching TRBD1. The sequencing here drew on alloreactive CD8+ T cells from a mixed lymphocyte reaction culture, taken before intestinal transplant. Subset in this sample: CFSE-low proliferating T cells sorted from approximately 6-day pre-transplant mixed lymphocyte reaction (GvH or HvG direction). The source of this sequence is a human patient who received an intestinal transplant. The CDR3 coding sequence is TGTGCCAGCAGTGAGGACAGGCAGGCCGCCCTAAAACTGTTTTTT. Its protein is CASSEDRQAALKLFF. The whole variable domain, filled in from reference TRBV2 and TRBJ1-4, reads EPEVTQTPSHQVTQMGQEVILRCVPISNHLYFYWYRQILGQKVEFLVSFYNNEISEKSEIFDDQFSVERPDGSNFTLKIRSTKLEDSAMYFCASSEDRQAALKLFFGSGTQLSVL.